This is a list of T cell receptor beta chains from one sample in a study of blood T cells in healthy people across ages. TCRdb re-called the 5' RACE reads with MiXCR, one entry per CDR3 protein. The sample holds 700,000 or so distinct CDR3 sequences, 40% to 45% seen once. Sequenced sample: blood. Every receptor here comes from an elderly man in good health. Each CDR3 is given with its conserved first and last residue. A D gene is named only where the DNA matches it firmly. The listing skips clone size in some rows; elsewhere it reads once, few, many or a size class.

CDR3 protein: CASSLSPATGGRQNEQFF; CDR3 DNA: TGTGCCAGCAGTTTATCCCCGGCGACAGGGGGCAGACAGAATGAGCAGTTCTTC; V gene: TRBV27; J gene: TRBJ2-1; D gene: TRBD1; clone size: -
CDR3 protein: CATSRDFGALWGYTF; CDR3 DNA: TGTGCCACCAGCAGAGATTTCGGGGCCCTATGGGGCTACACCTTC; V gene: TRBV15; J gene: TRBJ1-2; D gene: -; clone size: -
CDR3 protein: CASSLGVASPETQYF; CDR3 DNA: TGTGCCAGCAGCTTAGGGGTGGCGAGCCCAGAGACCCAGTACTTC; V gene: TRBV11-3; J gene: TRBJ2-5; D gene: -; clone size: few
CDR3 protein: CASSPWTEEKLFF; CDR3 DNA: TGTGCCAGCAGCCCATGGACCGAAGAAAAACTGTTTTTT; V gene: TRBV7-2; J gene: TRBJ1-4; D gene: -; clone size: few
CDR3 protein: CASSDGRPTGDTQYF; CDR3 DNA: TGTGCCAGCAGCGACGGCAGACCCACGGGAGATACGCAGTATTTT; V gene: TRBV12-3/TRBV12-4; J gene: TRBJ2-3; D gene: -; clone size: -
CDR3 protein: CSANKGLAGGGDTQYF; CDR3 DNA: TGCAGTGCCAATAAAGGACTAGCAGGGGGTGGGGATACGCAGTATTTT; V gene: TRBV20-1; J gene: TRBJ2-3; D gene: -; clone size: -
CDR3 protein: CASSRGTSGVYEQYF; CDR3 DNA: TGTGCCAGCAGCCGGGGGACTAGCGGGGTCTACGAGCAGTACTTC; V gene: TRBV3-1; J gene: TRBJ2-7; D gene: TRBD2; clone size: few
CDR3 protein: CASSSDRGAYQPQHF; CDR3 DNA: TGTGCCAGCAGTAGCGACAGGGGTGCGTATCAGCCCCAGCATTTT; V gene: TRBV6-5; J gene: TRBJ1-5; D gene: TRBD1; clone size: -
CDR3 protein: CSARMTGIRQETQYF; CDR3 DNA: TGCAGTGCTAGAATGACAGGGATCAGACAGGAGACCCAGTACTTC; V gene: TRBV20-1; J gene: TRBJ2-5; D gene: TRBD1; clone size: -
CDR3 protein: CASSYQRGGRVDTQYF; CDR3 DNA: TGTGCCAGCAGTTACCAGCGGGGGGGCCGAGTGGACACGCAGTATTTT; V gene: TRBV6-2/TRBV6-3; J gene: TRBJ2-3; D gene: TRBD2; clone size: -
CDR3 protein: CASSPDQDTQYF; CDR3 DNA: TGTGCCAGCAGCCCCGACCAGGATACGCAGTATTTT; V gene: TRBV9; J gene: TRBJ2-3; D gene: -; clone size: -
CDR3 protein: CSVKAGVGYTF; CDR3 DNA: TGCAGCGTCAAGGCAGGGGTCGGCTACACCTTC; V gene: TRBV29-1; J gene: TRBJ1-2; D gene: -; clone size: -
CDR3 protein: CSANGGFGNTIYF; CDR3 DNA: TGCAGTGCTAATGGGGGGTTCGGAAACACCATATATTTT; V gene: TRBV20-1; J gene: TRBJ1-3; D gene: -; clone size: once
CDR3 protein: CASSQEGGGGGAGEKLFF; CDR3 DNA: TGCGCCAGCAGCCAAGAGGGAGGTGGTGGGGGCGCCGGAGAAAAACTGTTTTTT; V gene: TRBV4-1; J gene: TRBJ1-4; D gene: -; clone size: -
CDR3 protein: CASSLGGEGTGELFF; CDR3 DNA: TGTGCCAGCAGTCTAGGGGGCGAGGGCACCGGGGAGCTGTTTTTT; V gene: TRBV28; J gene: TRBJ2-2; D gene: TRBD1; clone size: -
CDR3 protein: CSARDRGTPNTEAFF; CDR3 DNA: TGCAGTGCTAGAGATCGGGGGACACCGAACACTGAAGCTTTCTTT; V gene: TRBV20-1; J gene: TRBJ1-1; D gene: -; clone size: -
CDR3 protein: CSARVSLKGPNTEAFF; CDR3 DNA: TGCAGTGCTAGAGTATCCCTGAAGGGTCCCAACACTGAAGCTTTCTTT; V gene: TRBV20-1; J gene: TRBJ1-1; D gene: -; clone size: -
CDR3 protein: CASSQDRAVGYEKLFF; CDR3 DNA: TGCGCCAGCAGCCAAGATCGGGCGGTGGGGTATGAAAAACTGTTTTTT; V gene: TRBV4-3; J gene: TRBJ1-4; D gene: -; clone size: -
CDR3 protein: CAGSQSTGGAGGYTF; CDR3 DNA: TGCGCCGGCAGCCAATCGACAGGTGGGGCAGGGGGCTACACCTTC; V gene: TRBV4-3; J gene: TRBJ1-2; D gene: -; clone size: -
CDR3 protein: CASSQAGAATGELFF; CDR3 DNA: TGCGCCAGCAGCCAAGCAGGGGCGGCCACCGGGGAGCTGTTTTTT; V gene: TRBV4-3; J gene: TRBJ2-2; D gene: -; clone size: -
CDR3 protein: CASSQEPLGQEISYEQYF; CDR3 DNA: TGTGCCAGCAGCCAAGAACCGTTAGGACAGGAGATTTCCTACGAGCAGTACTTC; V gene: TRBV3-1; J gene: TRBJ2-7; D gene: TRBD1; clone size: -
CDR3 protein: CASSPGPAVDTEAFF; CDR3 DNA: TGTGCCAGCAGCCCCGGGCCGGCGGTGGACACTGAAGCTTTCTTT; V gene: TRBV5-6; J gene: TRBJ1-1; D gene: -; clone size: once
CDR3 protein: CASSRLAGPGNEQFF; CDR3 DNA: TGTGCCAGCAGTCGACTAGCGGGGCCTGGGAATGAGCAGTTCTTC; V gene: TRBV6-2/TRBV6-3; J gene: TRBJ2-1; D gene: TRBD2; clone size: -
CDR3 protein: CASSVVGYEQYF; CDR3 DNA: TGTGCCAGCAGTGTGGTGGGCTACGAGCAGTACTTC; V gene: TRBV12-3/TRBV12-4; J gene: TRBJ2-7; D gene: -; clone size: many
CDR3 protein: CASSYGAGPGEQYF; CDR3 DNA: TGTGCCAGCAGTTACGGGGCAGGGCCTGGGGAGCAGTACTTC; V gene: TRBV6-6; J gene: TRBJ2-5; D gene: -; clone size: -
CDR3 protein: CASSTRLAGDTQYF; CDR3 DNA: TGTGCCAGCAGCACCCGACTAGCGGGAGATACGCAGTATTTT; V gene: TRBV11-2; J gene: TRBJ2-3; D gene: TRBD2; clone size: -
CDR3 protein: CASSLEAKGPGRRADTQYF; CDR3 DNA: TGTGCCAGCAGCTTAGAGGCAAAAGGGCCAGGGAGGAGGGCAGATACGCAGTATTTT; V gene: TRBV7-6; J gene: TRBJ2-3; D gene: -; clone size: -
CDR3 protein: CASSPGQLYEKLFF; CDR3 DNA: TGTGCCAGCAGTCCGGGACAGCTTTATGAAAAACTGTTTTTT; V gene: TRBV2; J gene: TRBJ1-4; D gene: TRBD1; clone size: -
CDR3 protein: CSARGGSETQYF; CDR3 DNA: TGCAGTGCTAGAGGGGGGAGTGAGACCCAGTACTTC; V gene: TRBV20-1; J gene: TRBJ2-5; D gene: -; clone size: many
CDR3 protein: CASSDGAYEQYF; CDR3 DNA: TGTGCCAGCAGCGACGGAGCCTACGAGCAGTACTTC; V gene: TRBV10-1; J gene: TRBJ2-7; D gene: -; clone size: many
CDR3 protein: CASSIPRTVRWYF; CDR3 DNA: TGTGCCAGTAGTATTCCGAGGACAGTACGTTGGTATTTT; V gene: TRBV19; J gene: TRBJ2-3; D gene: -; clone size: -
CDR3 protein: CASSLRGMTDPEYF; CDR3 DNA: TGTGCCAGCAGTTTAAGGGGAATGACGGACCCCGAGTACTTC; V gene: TRBV27; J gene: TRBJ2-7; D gene: -; clone size: many
CDR3 protein: CASSLVRRGADTQYF; CDR3 DNA: TGTGCCAGCAGCTTAGTGCGGAGGGGTGCAGATACGCAGTATTTT; V gene: TRBV7-2; J gene: TRBJ2-3; D gene: -; clone size: -
CDR3 protein: CASSSGGSGDNEQFF; CDR3 DNA: TGTGCCAGCAGCTCAGGCGGGAGTGGAGACAATGAGCAGTTCTTC; V gene: TRBV5-5; J gene: TRBJ2-1; D gene: TRBD2; clone size: -
CDR3 protein: CSARDIQREGYEQYF; CDR3 DNA: TGCAGTGCTAGAGATATCCAGCGGGAGGGGTACGAGCAGTACTTC; V gene: TRBV20-1; J gene: TRBJ2-7; D gene: TRBD2; clone size: many
CDR3 protein: CAIGPAFGELFF; CDR3 DNA: TGTGCCATTGGGCCTGCTTTCGGGGAGCTGTTTTTT; V gene: TRBV10-3; J gene: TRBJ2-2; D gene: -; clone size: -
CDR3 protein: CAIVPYEQYF; CDR3 DNA: TGTGCGATCGTCCCCTACGAGCAGTACTTC; V gene: TRBV7-9; J gene: TRBJ2-7; D gene: -; clone size: -
CDR3 protein: CASSFVGRDPETQYF; CDR3 DNA: TGTGCCAGCAGCTTCGTCGGGAGGGACCCGGAGACCCAGTACTTC; V gene: TRBV7-9; J gene: TRBJ2-5; D gene: TRBD2; clone size: -
CDR3 protein: CASSLQQGSTDTQYF; CDR3 DNA: TGCGCCAGCAGCTTGCAACAGGGCAGCACAGATACGCAGTATTTT; V gene: TRBV5-1; J gene: TRBJ2-3; D gene: -; clone size: few
CDR3 protein: CASSFGLAGTDTQYF; CDR3 DNA: TGCGCCAGCAGCTTTGGCCTAGCGGGAACAGATACGCAGTATTTT; V gene: TRBV5-1; J gene: TRBJ2-3; D gene: TRBD2; clone size: -
CDR3 protein: CASSPQVNTEAFF; CDR3 DNA: TGTGCCAGCAGCCCACAGGTTAACACTGAAGCTTTCTTT; V gene: TRBV12-3/TRBV12-4; J gene: TRBJ1-1; D gene: -; clone size: -
CDR3 protein: CASSSEPTSGTYEQYF; CDR3 DNA: TGTGCCAGCAGCTCCGAACCGACTAGCGGGACCTACGAGCAGTACTTC; V gene: TRBV7-9; J gene: TRBJ2-7; D gene: TRBD2; clone size: -
CDR3 protein: CATSEGSAKTSTDTQYF; CDR3 DNA: TGTGCCACCAGTGAGGGGTCGGCAAAAACTAGCACAGATACGCAGTATTTT; V gene: TRBV24-1; J gene: TRBJ2-3; D gene: -; clone size: -
CDR3 protein: CASSFRGSADTQYF; CDR3 DNA: TGTGCCAGCAGTTTTCGGGGCTCGGCAGATACGCAGTATTTT; V gene: TRBV12-3/TRBV12-4; J gene: TRBJ2-3; D gene: -; clone size: -
CDR3 protein: CASSYQTTYEQYF; CDR3 DNA: TGTGCCAGCAGTTACCAGACGACCTACGAGCAGTACTTC; V gene: TRBV6-6; J gene: TRBJ2-7; D gene: -; clone size: few
CDR3 protein: CAWSKLAASTDTQYF; CDR3 DNA: TGTGCCTGGAGTAAGTTAGCGGCAAGCACAGATACGCAGTATTTT; V gene: TRBV30; J gene: TRBJ2-3; D gene: -; clone size: -
CDR3 protein: CASSPGGAPKETQYF; CDR3 DNA: TGTGCCAGCAGTCCCGGGGGGGCCCCCAAAGAGACCCAGTACTTC; V gene: TRBV6-2/TRBV6-3; J gene: TRBJ2-5; D gene: TRBD2; clone size: once
CDR3 protein: CASSQEPPLSDTYNEQFF; CDR3 DNA: TGCGCCAGCAGCCAAGAACCACCGCTCTCCGATACCTACAATGAGCAGTTCTTC; V gene: TRBV4-3; J gene: TRBJ2-1; D gene: -; clone size: few
CDR3 protein: CASSPQQGRNQPQHF; CDR3 DNA: TGTGCCAGCAGCCCCCAACAGGGCCGCAATCAGCCCCAGCATTTT; V gene: TRBV7-2; J gene: TRBJ1-5; D gene: -; clone size: -
CDR3 protein: CASSATGTDSSYNEQFF; CDR3 DNA: TGTGCCAGCAGCGCCACCGGGACAGACAGCTCCTACAATGAGCAGTTCTTC; V gene: TRBV9; J gene: TRBJ2-1; D gene: TRBD1; clone size: -